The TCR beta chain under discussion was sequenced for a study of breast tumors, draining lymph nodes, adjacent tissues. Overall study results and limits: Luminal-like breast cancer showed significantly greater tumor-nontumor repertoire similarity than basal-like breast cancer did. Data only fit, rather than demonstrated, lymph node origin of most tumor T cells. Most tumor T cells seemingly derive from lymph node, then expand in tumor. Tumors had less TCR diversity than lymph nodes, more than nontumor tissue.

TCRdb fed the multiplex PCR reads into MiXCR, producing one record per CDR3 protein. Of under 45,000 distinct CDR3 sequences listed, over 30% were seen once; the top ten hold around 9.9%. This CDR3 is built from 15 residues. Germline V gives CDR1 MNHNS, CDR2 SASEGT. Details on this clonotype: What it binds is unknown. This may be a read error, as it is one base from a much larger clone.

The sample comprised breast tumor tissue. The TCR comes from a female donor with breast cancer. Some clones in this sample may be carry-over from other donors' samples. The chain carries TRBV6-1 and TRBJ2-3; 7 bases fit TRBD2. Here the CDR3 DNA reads TGTGCCAGCAGATGGACCGAGACTAGCACAGGTACGCAGTATTTT. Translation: CASRWTETSTGTQYF.